This T cell receptor beta chain was sequenced during a study of prognosis after radiotherapy for stage I lung cancer. On the study more broadly: Over eleven of the patients were found to have newly diagnosed primary stage I lung tumors, and roughly five were living with oligometastatic NSCLC after surgical resection of the primary tumor. For radiotherapy, patients got SBRT split into 3 to 5 fractions, giving a biologically effective dose of at least 100 Gy. Study-wide results and caveats: Post-treatment Shannon entropy following stereotactic body radiation therapy was lower among patients who developed distant metastases.

Two-round multiplex PCR on genomic DNA was the method by which TCR beta CDR3 was amplified. First-round PCR, the initial amplification, used primers specific to each TRBV and TRBJ gene. TCRdb ran MiXCR on the multiplex PCR reads and lists one entry per CDR3 protein. The table records about 12,000 distinct CDR3 sequences, 50% to 65% of them present only once. Germline lookup yields CDR1 SGHTA and CDR2 FQGNSA. The V end lost 1 base, the J end lost 9 bases, and 10 bases lay between the germline ends. The CDR3 consists of 14 residues. A word on this clonotype: Its antigen is not known.

This receptor was identified in a donor aged 50 or older with non-small cell lung cancer. V and J are TRBV7-2 and TRBJ1-6; D is unclear. Material: PBMCs, obtained before or after stereotactic body radiation therapy (not recorded which). The CDR3 sequence is CASSLEGLGSPLHF. The CDR3 nucleotides read TGTGCCAGCAGCTTAGAGGGTTTGGGTTCACCCCTCCACTTT. Drawing the rest from reference TRBV7-2 and TRBJ1-6, the complete variable domain is GAGVSQSPSNKVTEKGKDVELRCDPISGHTALYWYRQSLGQGLEFLIYFQGNSAPDKSGLPSDRFSAERTGGSVSTLTIQRTQQEDSAVYLCASSLEGLGSPLHFGNGTRLTVT.